This is a list of T cell receptor beta chains from one sample in a study of blood T cells in healthy people across ages. TCRdb passed the 5' RACE reads through MiXCR, listing each CDR3 protein once. The sample holds 550,000 to 650,000 distinct CDR3 sequences, about a quarter seen once. This sample also belongs to another study, concerning T cells of mothers and their children.

Sequencing was performed on blood. The receptors here all came from a boy under 10 years old in good health. Each CDR3 is given with its conserved first and last residue. A D gene is named only where the DNA matches it firmly. Not every row has a clone size; where given, it reads once, few, many or a size class.

j_gene,v_gene,abundance,d_gene,CDR3aa,CDR3nt
TRBJ2-4,TRBV6-2/TRBV6-3,NA,TRBD2,CASSAGGSEAKNIQYF,TGTGCCAGCAGTGCCGGCGGGAGTGAGGCCAAAAACATTCAGTACTTC
TRBJ2-1,TRBV2,few,NA,CASSEILWQGVNNEQFF,TGTGCCAGCAGTGAAATTTTATGGCAGGGTGTTAACAATGAGCAGTTCTTC
TRBJ2-1,TRBV9,NA,NA,CASSVLQSSYNEQFF,TGTGCCAGCAGCGTGTTGCAAAGCTCCTACAATGAGCAGTTCTTC
TRBJ2-2,TRBV2,NA,TRBD2,CASSVPGGLGTGELFF,TGTGCCAGCAGTGTACCGGGAGGGTTGGGGACCGGGGAGCTGTTTTTT
TRBJ2-3,TRBV20-1,NA,NA,CSARGQDSTDTQYF,TGCAGTGCTAGAGGACAGGATAGCACAGATACGCAGTATTTT
TRBJ2-7,TRBV27,few,TRBD1,CASRGQGGSYEQYF,TGTGCCAGCAGGGGACAGGGAGGGTCCTACGAGCAGTACTTC
TRBJ2-1,TRBV29-1,few,NA,CSVRRTTYNEQFF,TGCAGCGTCAGAAGGACCACATACAATGAGCAGTTCTTC
TRBJ2-2,TRBV2,few,NA,CASNSEVEELFF,TGTGCCAGCAATTCGGAGGTAGAGGAGCTGTTTTTT
TRBJ2-3,TRBV29-1,NA,TRBD1,CSVEDPGQGIDTQYF,TGCAGCGTTGAAGATCCAGGACAGGGGATAGATACGCAGTATTTT
TRBJ1-6,TRBV6-1,few,TRBD1,CASSGRQGARNSPLHF,TGTGCCAGCAGTGGACGACAGGGGGCTCGCAATTCACCCCTCCACTTT
TRBJ1-4,TRBV7-2,NA,TRBD1,CASRPTGATNEKLFF,TGTGCCAGCAGGCCGACAGGGGCAACTAATGAAAAACTGTTTTTT
TRBJ2-7,TRBV7-2,NA,TRBD1,CASSVAGQGVEQYF,TGTGCCAGCAGCGTGGCGGGACAGGGTGTGGAGCAGTACTTC
TRBJ1-1,TRBV6-2/TRBV6-3,few,NA,CASTWTARGTEAFF,TGTGCCAGCACTTGGACAGCGAGGGGGACTGAAGCTTTCTTT
TRBJ1-2,TRBV7-2,NA,NA,CASSSSAGRSGALQGYTF,TGTGCCAGCAGCTCCTCGGCGGGTCGGTCAGGGGCGTTACAAGGCTACACCTTC
TRBJ2-5,TRBV9,NA,TRBD1,CASSIQGGQGFKEQYF,TGTGCCAGCAGCATTCAAGGGGGACAGGGGTTTAAAGAGCAGTACTTC
TRBJ2-5,TRBV7-6,NA,NA,CASSLAESQETQYF,TGTGCCAGCAGCTTAGCGGAGAGCCAAGAGACCCAGTACTTC
TRBJ2-7,TRBV7-9,once,TRBD1,CASSLRTGTAYEQYF,TGTGCCAGCAGCTTACGGACAGGGACGGCCTACGAGCAGTACTTC
TRBJ2-1,TRBV12-3/TRBV12-4,NA,NA,CASSSPGAQYNEQFF,TGTGCCAGCAGTTCCCCGGGGGCCCAATACAATGAGCAGTTCTTC
TRBJ2-5,TRBV7-3,NA,NA,CASSLFGSQETQYF,TGTGCCAGCAGCTTATTTGGCAGCCAAGAGACCCAGTACTTC
TRBJ1-4,TRBV14,many,TRBD1,CASSPRPPGQGNEKLFF,TGTGCCAGCAGCCCCCGACCTCCGGGACAGGGGAATGAAAAACTGTTTTTT
TRBJ2-1,TRBV10-3,NA,TRBD2,CAISGTSSLQQFF,TGTGCCATCAGCGGGACTAGCAGTCTGCAGCAGTTCTTC
TRBJ1-1,TRBV9,NA,NA,CASSVAGADTEAFF,TGTGCCAGCAGCGTAGCAGGGGCGGACACTGAAGCTTTCTTT
TRBJ2-2,TRBV21-1,NA,NA,CASSKARGKRENTGELFF,TGTGCCAGCAGCAAAGCAAGGGGGAAGCGGGAGAACACCGGGGAGCTGTTTTTT
TRBJ1-4,TRBV3-1,few,NA,CASSQAPSGAEKLFF,TGTGCCAGCAGCCAAGCGCCTTCCGGAGCTGAAAAACTGTTTTTT
TRBJ2-2,TRBV27,few,TRBD2,CASSLLAGSGELFF,TGTGCCAGCAGTTTATTAGCGGGCTCCGGGGAGCTGTTTTTT
TRBJ2-5,TRBV7-6,many,NA,CASSSPTEALTQYF,TGTGCCAGCAGCTCTCCTACCGAGGCACTTACCCAGTACTTC
TRBJ2-1,TRBV24-1,NA,NA,CATSVENEQFF,TGTGCCACCAGTGTAGAGAATGAGCAGTTCTTC
TRBJ1-4,TRBV25-1,NA,TRBD1,CASSEERTGEKLFF,TGTGCCAGCAGTGAAGAGAGGACAGGGGAAAAACTGTTTTTT
TRBJ2-6,TRBV2,few,NA,CASSALGVGANVLTF,TGTGCCAGCAGCGCCCTAGGGGTTGGGGCCAACGTCCTGACTTTC
TRBJ1-5,TRBV2,few,NA,CASTFNTYNQPQHF,TGTGCCAGCACGTTTAACACATACAATCAGCCCCAGCATTTT
TRBJ2-7,TRBV12-3/TRBV12-4,many,TRBD2,CASSAGGAYEQYF,TGTGCCAGCAGTGCGGGGGGGGCCTACGAGCAGTACTTC
TRBJ2-5,TRBV20-1,NA,NA,CSAITGTKGETQYF,TGCAGTGCTATAACAGGGACTAAGGGAGAGACCCAGTACTTC
TRBJ1-5,TRBV7-9,few,TRBD1,CASSLGAGGIVQPQHF,TGTGCCAGCAGCTTGGGGGCAGGGGGAATAGTCCAGCCCCAGCATTTT
TRBJ2-1,TRBV15,NA,TRBD1,CATSRDWTGAYNEQFF,TGTGCCACCAGCAGAGATTGGACAGGGGCTTACAATGAGCAGTTCTTC
TRBJ2-7,TRBV20-1,NA,NA,CSATPPDRDSGQYF,TGCAGTGCTACCCCACCTGACAGAGACAGCGGGCAGTACTTC
TRBJ1-2,TRBV30,few,TRBD1,CAWYRGYYGYTF,TGTGCCTGGTACAGGGGGTACTATGGCTACACCTTC
TRBJ2-6,TRBV30,few,NA,CAWRLRGAGANVLTF,TGTGCCTGGAGGCTACGTGGAGCTGGGGCCAACGTCCTGACTTTC